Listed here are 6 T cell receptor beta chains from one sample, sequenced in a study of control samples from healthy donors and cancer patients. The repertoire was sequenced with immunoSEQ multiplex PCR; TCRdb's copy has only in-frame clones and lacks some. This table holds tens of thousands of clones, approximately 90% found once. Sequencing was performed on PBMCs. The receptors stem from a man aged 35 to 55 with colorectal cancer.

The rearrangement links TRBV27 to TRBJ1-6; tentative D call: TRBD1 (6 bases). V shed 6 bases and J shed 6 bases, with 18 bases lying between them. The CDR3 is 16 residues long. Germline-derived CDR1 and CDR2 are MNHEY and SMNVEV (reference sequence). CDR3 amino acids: CASSAQGQASNSPLHF. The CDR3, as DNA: TGTGCCAGCAGCGCCCAGGGGCAGGCGAGTAATTCACCCCTCCACTTT.

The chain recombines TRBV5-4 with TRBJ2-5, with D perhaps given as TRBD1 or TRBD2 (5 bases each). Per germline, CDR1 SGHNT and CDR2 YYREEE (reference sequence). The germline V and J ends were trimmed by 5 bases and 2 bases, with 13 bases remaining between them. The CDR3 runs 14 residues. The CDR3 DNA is TGTGCCAGCAGAGAGGGCAGGGATCAAGAGACCCAGTACTTC. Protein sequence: CASREGRDQETQYF.

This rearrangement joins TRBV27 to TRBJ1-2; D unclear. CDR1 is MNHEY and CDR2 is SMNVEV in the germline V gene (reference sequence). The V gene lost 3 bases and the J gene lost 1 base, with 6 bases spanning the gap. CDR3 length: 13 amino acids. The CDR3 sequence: CASSFGLNYGYTF. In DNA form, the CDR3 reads TGTGCCAGCAGTTTCGGACTTAACTATGGCTACACCTTC.

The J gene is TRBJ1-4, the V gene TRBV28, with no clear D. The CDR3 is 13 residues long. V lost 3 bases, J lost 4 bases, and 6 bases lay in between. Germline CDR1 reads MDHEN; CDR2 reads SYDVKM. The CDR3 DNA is TGTGCCAGCAGTTTGCCGGATAATGAAAAACTGTTTTTT. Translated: CASSLPDNEKLFF.

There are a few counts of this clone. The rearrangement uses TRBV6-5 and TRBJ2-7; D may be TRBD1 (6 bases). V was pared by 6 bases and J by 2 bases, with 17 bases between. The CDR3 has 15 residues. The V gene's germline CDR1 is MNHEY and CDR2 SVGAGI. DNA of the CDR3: TGTGCCAGCAGCTCCGGACAGACCTATCCCTACGAGCAGTACTTC. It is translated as CASSSGQTYPYEQYF.

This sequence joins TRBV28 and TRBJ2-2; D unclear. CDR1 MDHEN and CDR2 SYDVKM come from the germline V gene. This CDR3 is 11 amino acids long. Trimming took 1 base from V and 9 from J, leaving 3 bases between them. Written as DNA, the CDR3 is TGTGCCAGCAGTTTATCGAGGGAGCTGTTTTTT. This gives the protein CASSLSRELFF.